Presented here are 18 T cell receptor beta chains from one specimen sequenced in a study of beta chain features in type 1 diabetes. The antigens of these receptors remain unknown. Study-level points and caveats: Shortening of TCRB CDR3s, moderate but significant, appeared in all four CD4+ subsets of Type 1 diabetes patients.

The entirety of the isolated RNA underwent reverse transcription, so expressed TCRB transcripts were sequenced. The protocol was immunoSEQ multiplex PCR, while the TCRdb copy is restricted to in-frame clones and leaves out a portion. The top ten clones hold around 0.019% of a sample with a few hundred thousand clones, approximately 15% of them seen once. The sample comprised naive CD4+ T cells from blood. The receptors originated from a man younger than 45 with type 1 diabetes.

This chain connects TRBV27 to TRBJ2-5; TRBD2 matches at 7 bases. In germline, CDR1 is MNHEY, CDR2 SMNVEV (reference sequence). V shed 3 bases, J shed 4 bases, and the junction held 5 bases outside the gene matches. The CDR3 length is 14 residues. CDR3 amino acids: CASSFGGTPETQYF. The CDR3 DNA follows: TGTGCCAGCAGTTTCGGGGGGACCCCAGAGACCCAGTACTTC.

The sample holds a few counts of this clone. The gene calls are TRBV6-1 and TRBJ1-4; no firm D call. CDR1 MNHNS and CDR2 SASEGT come from the germline V gene. The CDR3 runs 13 residues. Trimming cost V 4 bases and J 8 bases, with 11 bases left between them. In DNA, the CDR3 is TGTGCCAGCAGTGTGCGGGCGGACGAAAAACTGTTTTTT. Translating it yields CASSVRADEKLFF.

In this sample, this clone turned up a few times. The V call is TRBV23-1, the J call TRBJ2-5; tentative D call: TRBD2 (6 bases). With the DNA end fitting TRBJ2-7 better, the J assignment may be wrong. TRBV23-1 is an ORF for which the function is uncertain. The CDR3 sequence is 15 residues long. The CDR3 region is CASGGNSKEGYEQYF. CDR3 in DNA: TGCGCCAGCGGGGGGAACTCGAAGGAGGGCTACGAGCAGTACTTC.

The chain combines TRBV30 with TRBJ1-6, with 8 bases that match TRBD1. In germline, CDR1 is GTSNPN, CDR2 SVGIG (reference sequence). The CDR3 is 13 amino acids. The V and J ends lost 2 bases and 9 bases, in that order; junction bases with no gene match: 3. Here the CDR3 reads CAWSSGGGSPLHF. CDR3 DNA sequence: TGTGCCTGGAGTTCAGGGGGCGGTTCACCCCTCCACTTT.

V is TRBV4-1 and J is TRBJ1-4; 7 nucleotides agree with TRBD1. The germline gives CDR1 MGHRA, CDR2 YSYEKL. The CDR3 sequence is 16 residues long. The V gene end was trimmed by 4 bases and the J gene end by 4 bases; junction bases not matched to a gene: 9. CDR3 region: CASSLRTGTVNEKLFF. In nucleotides, the CDR3 is TGCGCCAGCAGCCTGAGAACCGGGACAGTTAATGAAAAACTGTTTTTT.

As DNA, the CDR3 is TGTGCCAGCAGCCGCCAGGGGTCGAACACCGGGGAGCTGTTTTTT. Amino acid sequence: CASSRQGSNTGELFF. The chain joins TRBV11-2 to TRBJ2-2; weak D call: TRBD1 (6 bases). Germline V gene sequence: CDR1 SGHAT, CDR2 FQNNGV. V gave up 5 bases and J gave up 0 bases, with 10 bases separating them. The CDR3 sequence is 15 residues long.

The chain is built from TRBV7-9 and TRBJ2-7; 8 bases map to TRBD2. The CDR3 consists of 14 residues. Germline CDR1 SEHNR, CDR2 FQNEAQ (reference sequence). With 2 bases clipped from V and 0 bases from J, the junction kept 0 bases outside the gene matches. In DNA form, the CDR3 reads TGTGCCAGCAGCTTAAGCGGGAGCTCCTACGAGCAGTACTTC. It specifies CASSLSGSSYEQYF.

The J gene is TRBJ2-2, the V gene TRBV11-2, with a possible D match to TRBD1 (5 bases). The germline V gene encodes CDR1 SGHAT and CDR2 FQNNGV. V dropped 0 bases and J dropped 0 bases, with 11 bases sitting between them. The CDR3 is 17 residues long. CDR3 amino acids: CASSLEIDRPNTGELFF. The CDR3, as DNA: TGTGCCAGCAGCTTAGAAATCGACAGACCGAACACCGGGGAGCTGTTTTTT.

The chain recombines TRBV5-1 with TRBJ2-3; 7 bases align to TRBD1. CDR3 length: 14 residues. After removal of 2 bases from V and 0 bases from J, the junction contained 0 bases not matched to a gene. CDR1 and CDR2 from the germline V gene are SGHRS and YFSETQ. CDR3 protein: CASSLQGSTDTQYF. The CDR3 region has the DNA TGCGCCAGCAGCTTACAGGGGAGCACAGATACGCAGTATTTT.

This clone has just a few counts. This chain joins TRBV19 and TRBJ2-1; TRBD2 matches 10 bases. CDR1 is LNHDA and CDR2 is SQIVND in the germline V gene (reference sequence). Trimming took 2 bases from V and 9 from J; bases not matched to a gene: 7. The CDR3 totals 15 residues. The CDR3 region is CASSIQASGGIEQFF. DNA of the CDR3: TGTGCCAGTAGTATACAGGCTAGCGGGGGAATTGAGCAGTTCTTC.

The CDR3 region has the DNA TGTGCCAGCAGCGTAGTGTCAGGGGAGGAGACCCAGTACTTC. Protein product: CASSVVSGEETQYF. The J gene is TRBJ2-5, the V gene TRBV9, with D possibly TRBD1 on 6 matching bases. Deletions cut 0 bases from V and 5 bases from J, with 11 bases between. Per the germline V gene, CDR1 is SGDLS and CDR2 is YYNGEE. This CDR3 contains 14 residues.

This clone has only a few counts. J is TRBJ2-7 and V is TRBV2; 9 bases are shared with TRBD1. Trimming cost V 9 bases and J 6 bases; bases outside gene matches: 6. This CDR3 has 12 residues. The germline V gene has CDR1 SNHLY and CDR2 FYNNEI. The CDR3 DNA is TGTGCCAGTGGGGACAGGGTTTCCGAGCAGTACTTC. As protein: CASGDRVSEQYF.

This clone was detected only a few times. V usage is TRBV28 and J usage is TRBJ2-1; 10 positions match TRBD2. V was clipped by 4 bases and J by 0 bases; unmatched bases: 3. CDR3 length equals 16 residues. CDR1 and CDR2 from the germline V gene are MDHEN and SYDVKM. This CDR3 is CASSSRTSGSYNEQFF. The CDR3 DNA reads as TGTGCCAGCAGTTCCAGGACTAGCGGCTCCTACAATGAGCAGTTCTTC.

The rearrangement joins TRBV19 to TRBJ1-6; no definite D call. This CDR3 region has 14 residues. V was shortened by 9 bases and J by 1 base, with 10 bases between the two germline ends. CDR1 is LNHDA and CDR2 is SQIVND in the germline V gene (reference sequence). CDR3: CASARRSYNSPLHF. For the CDR3, the DNA is TGTGCCAGCGCCCGGCGGTCCTATAATTCACCCCTCCACTTT.

This chain uses TRBV7-9 with TRBJ1-1; TRBD1 might be the D (5 bases). Germline CDR1 SEHNR, CDR2 FQNEAQ (reference sequence). V was shortened by 5 bases and J by 4 bases, with 11 bases between the two germline ends. The CDR3 totals 13 residues. The CDR3: CASSIQGGTEAFF. CDR3 DNA: TGTGCCAGCAGCATTCAGGGAGGCACTGAAGCTTTCTTT. The full variable domain, rest sourced from reference TRBV7-9 and TRBJ1-1, is DTGVSQNPRHKITKRGQNVTFRCDPISEHNRLYWYRQTLGQGPEFLTYFQNEAQLEKSRLLSDRFSAERPKGSFSTLEIQRTEQGDSAMYLCASSIQGGTEAFFGQGTRLTVV.

This clone was recorded a few times. The chain uses TRBV5-4 and TRBJ2-1, with 8 bases lining up with TRBD1. The CDR3 totals 14 residues. V dropped 4 bases and J dropped 6; count of bases not matched to a gene: 6. Germline CDR1 reads SGHNT; CDR2 reads YYREEE (reference sequence). CDR3: CASSQDRGPNEQFF. Here the CDR3 DNA reads TGTGCCAGCAGCCAAGACAGGGGCCCCAATGAGCAGTTCTTC. The variable domain in full, completed from reference TRBV5-4 and TRBJ2-1, reads ETGVTQSPTHLIKTRGQQVTLRCSSQSGHNTVSWYQQALGQGPQFIFQYYREEENGRGNFPPRFSGLQFPNYSSELNVNALELDDSALYLCASSQDRGPNEQFFGPGTRLTVL.

The sample holds a few counts of this clone. The chain uses TRBV6-4 and TRBJ2-7, with 7 bases aligning to TRBD1. The germline gives CDR1 MRHNA, CDR2 SNTAGT. The CDR3 is 13 amino acids. V was pared by 7 bases and J by 1 base, with 4 bases of the junction left unmatched. The CDR3 is CASKTGRSYEQYF. The CDR3 bases are TGTGCCAGCAAGACAGGGCGGTCCTACGAGCAGTACTTC.

As concerns this clone: At one end, the junction sequence differs from germline, possibly due to a read error. At the DNA level, this CDR3 is encoded by other sequences in the same sample as well. The chain is built from TRBV19 and TRBJ2-5, with TRBD2 matching 11 bases. This CDR3 spans 15 amino acids. The germline gives CDR1 LNHDA, CDR2 SQIVND (reference sequence). The DNA for the CDR3 is TGTGCCAGCAGTACTAGCGGGAGTGGTCAAGAGACCCAGTACTTC. The encoded protein is CASSTSGSGQETQYF.